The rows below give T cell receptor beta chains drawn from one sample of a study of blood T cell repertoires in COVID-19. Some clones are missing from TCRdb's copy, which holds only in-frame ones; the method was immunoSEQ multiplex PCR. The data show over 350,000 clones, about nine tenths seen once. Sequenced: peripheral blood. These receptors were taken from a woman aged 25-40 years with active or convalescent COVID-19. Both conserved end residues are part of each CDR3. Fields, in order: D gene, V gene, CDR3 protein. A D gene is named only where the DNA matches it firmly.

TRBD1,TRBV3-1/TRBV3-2,CASSLGQGANYGYTF
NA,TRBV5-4,CASSYDKSTEAFF
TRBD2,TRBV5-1,CASSLEGLAGVQFF
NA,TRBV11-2,CASSLTLGQYF
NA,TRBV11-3,CASSLGQGNAYEQYF
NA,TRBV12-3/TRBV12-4,CASSLAARGYTF
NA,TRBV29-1,CSVVSGQTNYGYTF
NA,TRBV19,CASLRSGASGNTIYF
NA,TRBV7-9,CASSFPVPYNEQFF
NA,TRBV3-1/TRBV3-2,CASSQSGTEAFF
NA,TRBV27,CASNISAVTLNQPQHF
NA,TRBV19,CASMLRKSYTEAFF
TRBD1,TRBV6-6,CASSYFSGGEAFF
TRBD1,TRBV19,CASSLTGQGYEKLFF
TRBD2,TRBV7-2,CASSINGGANQETQYF
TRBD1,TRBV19,CASRQGASWTEAFF
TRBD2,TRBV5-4,CASRYSGGRETQYF
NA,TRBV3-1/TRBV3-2,CASSQVATASYGYTF
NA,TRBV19,CASSPRTVNSNQPQHF
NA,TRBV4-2,CASSQVPTGRTNYGYTF
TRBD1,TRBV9,CASSVGTVTSTDTQYF
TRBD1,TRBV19,CATSRTGGAYGYTF
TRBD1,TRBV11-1,CASSEPDRGNSPLHF
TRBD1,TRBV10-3,CAISAGGSAYEQYF
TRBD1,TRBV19,CASSMLTGGARTEAFF
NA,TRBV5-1,CASSLAGASYNEQFF
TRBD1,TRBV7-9,CASSLAVDRGIDGYTF
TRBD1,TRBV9,CASSVFLQGANTGELFF
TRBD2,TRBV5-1,CASSIGTSGPSDTQYF
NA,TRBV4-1,CASSQEPGSLEQYF
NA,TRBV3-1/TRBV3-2,CASSQAGYTEAFF
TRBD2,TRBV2,CASRTPTSGEIGTQYF
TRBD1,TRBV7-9,CASSLDRGYAEAFF
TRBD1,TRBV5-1,CASSLGDRVVKNIQYF
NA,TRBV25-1,CASSELRGFGAGANVLTF